This T cell receptor (beta chain) was documented in a study of T cells in Graves' hyperthyroidism and ophthalmopathy. Regions amplified from RNA transcripts were the TCR beta CDR3 regions. Primed by the HTBI set, a first-round RT-PCR was run on the TCR CDR3. One entry per CDR3 protein results from TCRdb running MiXCR on the multiplex PCR reads. The repertoire consists of tens of thousands of distinct CDR3 sequences, with 53% occurring once and the leading ten covering approximately 3.5%. This receptor was identified in a woman in her fifties or sixties with Graves' ophthalmopathy. The sequencing input was blood.

In DNA, the CDR3 is TGCGCCAGCAGACATCGACTAGCGGGAGGGGGTACCGGGGAGCTGTTTTTT. The encoded protein is CASRHRLAGGGTGELFF. V gene TRBV5-1 combines with J gene TRBJ2-2, with 14 positions matching TRBD2. This CDR3 contains 17 residues. Germline V lookup: CDR1 SGHRS, CDR2 YFSETQ. The V segment lost 5 bases and the J segment 5 bases; nucleotides outside the gene matches: 8.